Listed here are 4 T cell receptor beta chains from one sample, sequenced in a study. TCRdb recomputed calls from the RT-PCR reads with MiXCR, one row per CDR3 protein. The sample lists 650,000 to 800,000 distinct CDR3 sequences; 12% to 15% were seen once. The source material was memory CD4+ T cells from blood. Every receptor here comes from a female donor in good health, serving as a healthy control.

The chain uses TRBV7-2 and TRBJ1-1, with 7 nucleotides matching TRBD1. The junction had 7 bases not matched to a gene; V was cut back by 2 bases and J by 4 bases. CDR1 and CDR2 from the germline V gene are SGHTA and FQGNSA. The CDR3 totals 15 residues. The CDR3 DNA reads TGTGCCAGCAGCTTACGCGACAGGGTTCGCACTGAAGCTTTCTTT. This sequence encodes CASSLRDRVRTEAFF.

This clonotype appeared a few times. This chain uses TRBV6-5 with TRBJ2-1; 7 nucleotides line up with TRBD2. Germline loops: CDR1 MNHEY, CDR2 SVGAGI. Trimming took 0 bases from V and 9 from J; bases not matched to a gene: 17. This CDR3 is 18 amino acids long. CDR3 sequence reads: CASSYSWGGSWRFSEQFF. The CDR3 region has the DNA TGTGCCAGCAGTTACTCATGGGGCGGGAGTTGGCGGTTCAGTGAGCAGTTCTTC.

The chain is built from TRBV3-1 and TRBJ1-3; D is unresolved. Trimming cost V 0 bases and J 4 bases, with 7 bases left between them. Germline CDR1 reads LGHDT; CDR2 reads YNNKEL (reference sequence). This CDR3 has 14 amino acids. The CDR3 region has the DNA TGTGCCAGCAGCCAAGATAGTGAAGGAAACACCATATATTTT. Protein sequence: CASSQDSEGNTIYF.

Only a few counts were recorded for this clonotype. This chain links TRBV20-1 with TRBJ2-2, with TRBD2 matching 9 bases. V was pared by 6 bases and J by 6 bases, with 11 bases of the junction left unmatched. Per germline, CDR1 DFQATT and CDR2 SNEGSKA (reference sequence). The CDR3 runs to 15 residues. CDR3: CSAASGGPVAGELFF. The CDR3 coding sequence is TGCAGTGCCGCAAGCGGGGGGCCCGTAGCCGGGGAGCTGTTTTTT.